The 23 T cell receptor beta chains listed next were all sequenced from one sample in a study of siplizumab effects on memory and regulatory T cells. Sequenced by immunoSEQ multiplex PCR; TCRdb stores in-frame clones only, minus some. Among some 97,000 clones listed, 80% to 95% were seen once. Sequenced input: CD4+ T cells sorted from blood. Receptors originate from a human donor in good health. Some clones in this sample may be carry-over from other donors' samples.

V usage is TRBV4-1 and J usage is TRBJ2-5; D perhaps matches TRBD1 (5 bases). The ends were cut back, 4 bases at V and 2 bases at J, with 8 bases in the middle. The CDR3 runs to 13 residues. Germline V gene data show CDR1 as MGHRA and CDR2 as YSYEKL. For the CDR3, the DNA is TGCGCCAGCAGCCCACGGACACAAGAGACCCAGTACTTC. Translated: CASSPRTQETQYF.

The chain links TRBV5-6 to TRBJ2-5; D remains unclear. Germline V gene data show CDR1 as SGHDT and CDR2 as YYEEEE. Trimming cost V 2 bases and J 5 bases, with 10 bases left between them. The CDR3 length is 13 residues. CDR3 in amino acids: CASSLGQVETQYF. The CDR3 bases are TGTGCCAGCAGCTTAGGTCAGGTCGAGACCCAGTACTTC.

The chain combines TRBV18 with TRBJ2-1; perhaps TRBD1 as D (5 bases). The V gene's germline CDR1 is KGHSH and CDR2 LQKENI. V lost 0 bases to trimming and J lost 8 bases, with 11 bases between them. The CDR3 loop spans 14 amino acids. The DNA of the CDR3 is TGTGCCAGCTCACCACCAGCAGGGCTCGATGAGCAGTTCTTC. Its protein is CASSPPAGLDEQFF. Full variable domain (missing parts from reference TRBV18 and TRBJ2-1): NAGVMQNPRHLVRRRGQEARLRCSPMKGHSHVYWYRQLPEEGLKFMVYLQKENIIDESGMPKERFSAEFPKEGPSILRIQQVVRGDSAAYFCASSPPAGLDEQFFGPGTRLTVL.

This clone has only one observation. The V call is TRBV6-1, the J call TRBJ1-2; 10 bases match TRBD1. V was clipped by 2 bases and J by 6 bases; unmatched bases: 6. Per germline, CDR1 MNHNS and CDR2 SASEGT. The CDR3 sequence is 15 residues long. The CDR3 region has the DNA TGTGCCAGCAGTGAATACGGGACAGGGGTTAATGGCTACACCTTC. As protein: CASSEYGTGVNGYTF.

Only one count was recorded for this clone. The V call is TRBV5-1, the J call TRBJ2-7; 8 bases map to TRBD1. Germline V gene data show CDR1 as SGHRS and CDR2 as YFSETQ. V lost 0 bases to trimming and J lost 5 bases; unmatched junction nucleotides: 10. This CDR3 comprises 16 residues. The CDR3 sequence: CASSLGRTGLVHEQYF. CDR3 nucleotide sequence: TGCGCCAGCAGCTTGGGAAGGACAGGGTTAGTACACGAGCAGTACTTC.

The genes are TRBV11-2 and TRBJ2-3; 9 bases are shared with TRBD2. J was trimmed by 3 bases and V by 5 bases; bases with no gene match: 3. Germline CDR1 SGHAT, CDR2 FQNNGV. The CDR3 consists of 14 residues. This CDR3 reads CASSISGGTDTQYF. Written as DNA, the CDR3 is TGTGCCAGCAGCATAAGCGGGGGGACAGATACGCAGTATTTT.

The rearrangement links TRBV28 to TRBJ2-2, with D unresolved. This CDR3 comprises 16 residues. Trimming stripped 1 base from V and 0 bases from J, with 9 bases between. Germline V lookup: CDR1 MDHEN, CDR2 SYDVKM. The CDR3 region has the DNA TGTGCCAGCAGTTTATCGAGGACGGCGAACACCGGGGAGCTGTTTTTT. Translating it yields CASSLSRTANTGELFF.

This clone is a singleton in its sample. CDR3 residues: CASRDRAYEQYF. In nucleotides, the CDR3 is TGCGCCAGCCGGGACAGGGCGTACGAGCAGTACTTC. This sequence joins TRBV5-1 and TRBJ2-7; 9 nucleotides agree with TRBD1. Looked up from germline, CDR1 is SGHRS and CDR2 is YFSETQ. This CDR3 has 12 amino acids. V gave up 7 bases and J gave up 4 bases; unmatched junction bases: 3. Filled out from reference TRBV5-1 and TRBJ2-7, the complete variable domain reads KAGVTQTPRYLIKTRGQQVTLSCSPISGHRSVSWYQQTPGQGLQFLFEYFSETQRNKGNFPGRFSGRQFSNSRSEMNVSTLELGDSALYLCASRDRAYEQYFGPGTRLTVT.

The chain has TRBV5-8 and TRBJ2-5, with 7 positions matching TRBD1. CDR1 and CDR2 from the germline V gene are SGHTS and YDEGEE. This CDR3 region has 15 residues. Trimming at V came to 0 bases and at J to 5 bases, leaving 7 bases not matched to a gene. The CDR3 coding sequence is TGTGCCAGCAGCTTGGCGGGACAGCAGGGGGAGACCCAGTACTTC. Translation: CASSLAGQQGETQYF. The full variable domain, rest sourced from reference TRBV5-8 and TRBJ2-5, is EAGVTQSPTHLIKTRGQQATLRCSPISGHTSVYWYQQALGLGLQFLLWYDEGEERNRGNFPPRFSGRQFPNYSSELNVNALELEDSALYLCASSLAGQQGETQYFGPGTRLLVL.

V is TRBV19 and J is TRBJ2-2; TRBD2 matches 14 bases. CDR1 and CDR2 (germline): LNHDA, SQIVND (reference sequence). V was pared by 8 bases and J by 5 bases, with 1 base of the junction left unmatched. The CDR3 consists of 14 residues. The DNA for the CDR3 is TGTGCCAGTGGGACTAGCGGGAGTACCGGGGAGCTGTTTTTT. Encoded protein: CASGTSGSTGELFF.

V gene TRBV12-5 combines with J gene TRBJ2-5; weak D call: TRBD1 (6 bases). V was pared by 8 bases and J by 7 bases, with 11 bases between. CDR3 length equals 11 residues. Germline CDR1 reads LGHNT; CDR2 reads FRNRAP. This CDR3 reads CASQGSMTQYF. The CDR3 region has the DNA TGTGCTAGTCAGGGGAGCATGACCCAGTACTTC.

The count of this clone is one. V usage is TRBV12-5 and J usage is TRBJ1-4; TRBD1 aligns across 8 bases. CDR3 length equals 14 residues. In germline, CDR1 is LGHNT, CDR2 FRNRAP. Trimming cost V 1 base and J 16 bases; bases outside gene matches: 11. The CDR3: CASGLDGQGYVRFF. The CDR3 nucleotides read TGTGCTAGTGGTTTGGACGGACAGGGATATGTAAGGTTTTTT.

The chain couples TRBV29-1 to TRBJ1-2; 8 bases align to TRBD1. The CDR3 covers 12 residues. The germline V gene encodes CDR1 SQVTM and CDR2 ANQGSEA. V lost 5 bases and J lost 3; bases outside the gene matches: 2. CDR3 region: CSVSTGDYGYTF. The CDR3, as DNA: TGCAGCGTTTCGACAGGGGACTATGGCTACACCTTC.

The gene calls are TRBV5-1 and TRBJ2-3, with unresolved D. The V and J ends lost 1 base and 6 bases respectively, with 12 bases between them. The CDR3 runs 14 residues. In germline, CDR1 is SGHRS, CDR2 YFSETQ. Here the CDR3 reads CASSLLTASDTQYF. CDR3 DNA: TGCGCCAGCAGCTTGTTGACCGCCTCTGATACGCAGTATTTT.

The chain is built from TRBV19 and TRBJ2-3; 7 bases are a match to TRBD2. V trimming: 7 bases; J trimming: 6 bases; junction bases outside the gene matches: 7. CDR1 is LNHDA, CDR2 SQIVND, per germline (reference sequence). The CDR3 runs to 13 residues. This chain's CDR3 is CASTFRGEDTQYF. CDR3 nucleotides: TGTGCCAGTACCTTCCGGGGGGAGGATACGCAGTATTTT. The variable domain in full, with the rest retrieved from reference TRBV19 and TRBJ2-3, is DGGITQSPKYLFRKEGQNVTLSCEQNLNHDAMYWYRQDPGQGLRLIYYSQIVNDFQKGDIAEGYSVSREKKESFPLTVTSAQKNPTAFYLCASTFRGEDTQYFGPGTRLTVL.

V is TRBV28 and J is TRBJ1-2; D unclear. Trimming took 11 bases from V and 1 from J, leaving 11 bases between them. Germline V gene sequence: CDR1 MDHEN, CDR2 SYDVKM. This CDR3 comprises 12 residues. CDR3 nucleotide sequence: TGTGCCGGTGAGGCCCTTAACTATGGCTACACCTTC. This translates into CAGEALNYGYTF.

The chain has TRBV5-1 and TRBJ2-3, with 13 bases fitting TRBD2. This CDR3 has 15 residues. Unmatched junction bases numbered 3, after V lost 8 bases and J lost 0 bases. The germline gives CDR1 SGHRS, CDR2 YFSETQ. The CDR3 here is CASGTSGISTDTQYF. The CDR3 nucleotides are TGCGCCAGTGGGACTAGCGGGATCAGCACAGATACGCAGTATTTT.

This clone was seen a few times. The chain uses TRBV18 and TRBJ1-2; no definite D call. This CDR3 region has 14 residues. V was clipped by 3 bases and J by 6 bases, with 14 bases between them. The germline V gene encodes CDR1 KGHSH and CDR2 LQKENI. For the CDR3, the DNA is TGTGCCAGCTCACCGCCGGTAATTCTGGATGGCTACACCTTC. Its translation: CASSPPVILDGYTF.

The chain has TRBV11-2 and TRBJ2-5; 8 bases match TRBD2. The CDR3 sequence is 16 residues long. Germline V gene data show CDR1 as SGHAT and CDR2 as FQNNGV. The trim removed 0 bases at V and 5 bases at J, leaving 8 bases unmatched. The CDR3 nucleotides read TGTGCCAGCAGCTTAGACCCATCCGGGAGGGATGAGACCCAGTACTTC. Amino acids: CASSLDPSGRDETQYF.

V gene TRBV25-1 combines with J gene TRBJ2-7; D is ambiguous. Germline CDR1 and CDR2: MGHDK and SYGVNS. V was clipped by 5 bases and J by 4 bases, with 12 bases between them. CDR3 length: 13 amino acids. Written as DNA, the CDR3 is TGTGCCAGCAGTCCATGGGGTCGGTACGAGCAGTACTTC. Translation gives CASSPWGRYEQYF.

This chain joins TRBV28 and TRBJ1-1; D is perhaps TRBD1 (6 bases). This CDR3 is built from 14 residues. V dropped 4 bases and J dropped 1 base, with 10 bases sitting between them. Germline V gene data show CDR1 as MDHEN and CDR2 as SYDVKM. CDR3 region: CASSSTGANTEAFF. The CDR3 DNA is TGTGCCAGCAGTTCGACAGGCGCGAACACTGAAGCTTTCTTT.

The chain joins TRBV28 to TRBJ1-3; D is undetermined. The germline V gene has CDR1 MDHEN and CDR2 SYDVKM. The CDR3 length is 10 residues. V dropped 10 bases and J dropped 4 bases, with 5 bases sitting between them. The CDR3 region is CATGGNTIYF. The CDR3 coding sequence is TGTGCCACCGGGGGAAACACCATATATTTT.

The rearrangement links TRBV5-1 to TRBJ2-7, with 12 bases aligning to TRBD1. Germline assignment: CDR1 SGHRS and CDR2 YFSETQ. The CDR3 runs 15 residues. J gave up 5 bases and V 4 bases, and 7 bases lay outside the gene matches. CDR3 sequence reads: CASSTPGQGAHEQYF. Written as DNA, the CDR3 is TGCGCCAGCAGCACTCCGGGACAGGGGGCTCACGAGCAGTACTTC.